Presented here are 8 T cell receptor beta chains from one specimen sequenced in a study of human T cells and chemical hapten exposure. TCRdb reanalysed the RACE reads using MiXCR and keeps one entry per CDR3 protein. Of about 15,000 distinct CDR3 sequences detected, around 15% appear once; the ten largest clones hold around 7.2%. Time point here: patch test 1, 2 weeks after DPC sensitization. The treatment here: therapeutic diphenylcyclopropenone sensitization with weekly scalp DPC. Specimen: whole blood, collected in connection with sensitization to the hapten diphenylcyclopropenone (DPC). The source of these receptors is a woman aged 25-40 years with alopecia areata. Some clones in this sample may be carry-over from other donors' samples.

The rearrangement links TRBV4-2 to TRBJ2-7; TRBD2 matches at 7 bases. This CDR3 has 15 residues. V dropped 0 bases and J dropped 6; count of bases not matched to a gene: 8. Germline CDR1 reads LGHNA; CDR2 reads YNFKEQ. The CDR3: CASSQEGLTSPEQYF. The CDR3 nucleotides read TGTGCCAGCAGCCAAGAGGGTCTGACTAGCCCCGAGCAGTACTTC.

This clonotype occurred a few times. The chain recombines TRBV19 with TRBJ1-5; the match to TRBD1 covers 12 bases. With V trimmed by 3 bases and J by 5 bases, 2 bases remained unmatched. Germline V CDR1 and CDR2: LNHDA, SQIVND (reference sequence). This CDR3 contains 15 residues. The CDR3 reads CASSIGTGGYQPQHF. In DNA, the CDR3 is TGTGCCAGTAGTATCGGGACAGGGGGCTATCAGCCCCAGCATTTT. Based on the CDR3 plus reference TRBV19 and TRBJ1-5, the full variable domain is DGGITQSPKYLFRKEGQNVTLSCEQNLNHDAMYWYRQDPGQGLRLIYYSQIVNDFQKGDIAEGYSVSREKKESFPLTVTSAQKNPTAFYLCASSIGTGGYQPQHFGDGTRLSIL.

V is TRBV6-2 or TRBV6-3 and J is TRBJ1-3, with D uncertain. V lost 3 bases and J 3 bases, leaving 6 bases between the germline ends. Looked up from germline, CDR1 is MNHEY and CDR2 is SVGEGT. The length of the CDR3 is 13 residues. The CDR3 loop reads CASSYSIGNTIYF. The CDR3 bases are TGTGCCAGCAGTTATTCGATTGGAAACACCATATATTTT.

This clonotype was counted ten times or more. This chain links TRBV20-1 with TRBJ2-3; 7 bases fit TRBD2. The V and J ends lost 6 bases and 2 bases, in that order; junction bases with no gene match: 11. The V gene's germline CDR1 is DFQATT and CDR2 SNEGSKA (reference sequence). The CDR3 runs 15 residues. DNA for the CDR3: TGCAGTGCCCCGAAGCTAGCGGTCGCCACAGATACGCAGTATTTT. It is translated as CSAPKLAVATDTQYF.

V usage is TRBV30 and J usage is TRBJ1-1; perhaps TRBD1 as D (5 bases). V dropped 4 bases and J dropped 4 bases, with 19 bases sitting between them. Germline V gives CDR1 GTSNPN, CDR2 SVGIG (reference sequence). The CDR3 is made up of 15 amino acids. This chain's CDR3 is CAWTFGQGGGTEAFF. CDR3 bases: TGTGCCTGGACATTCGGGCAGGGTGGAGGCACTGAAGCTTTCTTT. Looking up the rest from reference TRBV30 and TRBJ1-1 gives the full variable domain: SQTIHQWPATLVQPVGSPLSLECTVEGTSNPNLYWYRQAAGRGLQLLFYSVGIGQISSEVPQNLSASRPQDRQFILSSKKLLLSDSGFYLCAWTFGQGGGTEAFFGQGTRLTVV.

The chain recombines TRBV11-2 with TRBJ1-3, with D uncertain. The CDR3 runs to 15 residues. Germline V gives CDR1 SGHAT, CDR2 FQNNGV. V gave up 1 base and J gave up 0 bases, with 7 bases separating them. CDR3 nucleotide sequence: TGTGCCAGCAGCTTAGCTGCGGGCTCTGGAAACACCATATATTTT. Protein product: CASSLAAGSGNTIYF.

This clonotype was found many times. V and J are TRBV12-3 or TRBV12-4 and TRBJ1-4, with D perhaps TRBD1 (5 bases). Trimming cost V 7 bases and J 8 bases, with 14 bases left between them. The CDR3 contains 13 residues. This CDR3 is CASKQGFREKLFF. The CDR3 bases are TGTGCCAGCAAGCAGGGTTTTCGGGAAAAACTGTTTTTT.

The chain is built from TRBV14 and TRBJ2-2, with no clear D. V was pared by 5 bases and J by 3 bases, with 10 bases between. This CDR3 spans 14 amino acids. Per germline, CDR1 SGHDN and CDR2 FVKESK. The CDR3 bases are TGTGCCAGCAGCGCGGACGTTCACACCGGGGAGCTGTTTTTT. It encodes CASSADVHTGELFF. Combining the CDR3 with reference TRBV14 and TRBJ2-2 gives the whole variable domain EAGVTQFPSHSVIEKGQTVTLRCDPISGHDNLYWYRRVMGKEIKFLLHFVKESKQDESGMPNNRFLAERTGGTYSTLKVQPAELEDSGVYFCASSADVHTGELFFGEGSRLTVL.